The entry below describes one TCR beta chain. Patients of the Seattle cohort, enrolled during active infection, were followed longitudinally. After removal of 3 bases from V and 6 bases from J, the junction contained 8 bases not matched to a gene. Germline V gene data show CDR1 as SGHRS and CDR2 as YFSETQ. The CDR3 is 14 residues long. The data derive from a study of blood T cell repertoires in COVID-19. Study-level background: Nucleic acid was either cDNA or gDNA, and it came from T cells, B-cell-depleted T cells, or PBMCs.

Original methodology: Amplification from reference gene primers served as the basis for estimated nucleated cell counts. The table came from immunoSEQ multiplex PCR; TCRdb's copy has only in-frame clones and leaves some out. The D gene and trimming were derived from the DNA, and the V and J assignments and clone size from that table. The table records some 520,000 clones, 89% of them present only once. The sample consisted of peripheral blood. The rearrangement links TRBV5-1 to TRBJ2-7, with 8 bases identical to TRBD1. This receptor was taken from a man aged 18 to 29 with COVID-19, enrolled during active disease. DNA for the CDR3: TGCGCCAGCAGCTCACGGACAGGGCGGAGCGAGCAGTACTTC. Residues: CASSSRTGRSEQYF.